The clone carrying this T cell receptor (beta chain) was detected only a few times. The antigen is not known. Investigators reverse transcribed all isolated RNA, so they sequenced expressed TCRB transcripts. Only in-frame clones appear in the TCRdb table, and some are missing; sequencing was by immunoSEQ multiplex PCR. Here the sample spans about 650,000 clones, approximately 13% being singletons. This entry is derived from a study of beta chain features in type 1 diabetes. Study-level points and caveats: The study found moderately but significantly shorter TCRB CDR3s in all four CD4+ subsets of Type 1 diabetes patients.

The sequenced material came from naive CD4+ T cells from blood. This receptor was identified in a young man with type 1 diabetes.

The CDR3: CAVAGGVLDEQFF. CDR3 bases: TGTGCGGTAGCGGGGGGGGTTTTGGATGAGCAGTTCTTC. The chain is built from TRBV30 and TRBJ2-1, with TRBD2 matching 11 bases. The CDR3 contains 13 residues. Germline V gene sequence: CDR1 GTSNPN, CDR2 SVGIG (reference sequence).